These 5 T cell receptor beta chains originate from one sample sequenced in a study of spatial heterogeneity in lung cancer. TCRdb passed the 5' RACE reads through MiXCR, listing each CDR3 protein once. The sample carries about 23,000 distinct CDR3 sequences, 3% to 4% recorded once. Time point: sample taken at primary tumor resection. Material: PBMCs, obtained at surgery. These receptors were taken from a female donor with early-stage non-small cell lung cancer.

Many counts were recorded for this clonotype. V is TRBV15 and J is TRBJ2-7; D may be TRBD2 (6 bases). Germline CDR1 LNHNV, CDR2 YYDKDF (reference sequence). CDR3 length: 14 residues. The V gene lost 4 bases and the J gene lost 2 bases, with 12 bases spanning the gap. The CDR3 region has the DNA TGTGCCACCAGCACCAATCCGGGGGCCTACGAGCAGTACTTC. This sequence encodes CATSTNPGAYEQYF.

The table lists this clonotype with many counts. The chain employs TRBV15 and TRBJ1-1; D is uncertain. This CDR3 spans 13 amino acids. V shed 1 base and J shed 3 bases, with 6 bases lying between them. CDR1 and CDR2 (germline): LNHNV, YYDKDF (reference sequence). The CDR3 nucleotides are TGTGCCACCAGCAGAGGGGATGACACTGAAGCTTTCTTT. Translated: CATSRGDDTEAFF.

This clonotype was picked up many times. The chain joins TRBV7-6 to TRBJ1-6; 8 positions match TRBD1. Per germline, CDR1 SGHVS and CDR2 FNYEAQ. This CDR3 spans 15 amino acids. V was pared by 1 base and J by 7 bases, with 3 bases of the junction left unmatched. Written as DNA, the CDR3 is TGTGCCAGCAGCTTAGGACAGGGGAACAATTCACCCCTCCACTTT. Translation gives CASSLGQGNNSPLHF.

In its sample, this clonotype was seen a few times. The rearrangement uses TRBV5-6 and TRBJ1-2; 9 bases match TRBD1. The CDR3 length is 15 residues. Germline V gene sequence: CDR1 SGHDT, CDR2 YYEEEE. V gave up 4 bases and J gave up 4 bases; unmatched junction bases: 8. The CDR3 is CASSPSTGGIYGYTF. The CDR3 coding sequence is TGTGCCAGCAGCCCCAGCACAGGGGGCATCTATGGCTACACCTTC.

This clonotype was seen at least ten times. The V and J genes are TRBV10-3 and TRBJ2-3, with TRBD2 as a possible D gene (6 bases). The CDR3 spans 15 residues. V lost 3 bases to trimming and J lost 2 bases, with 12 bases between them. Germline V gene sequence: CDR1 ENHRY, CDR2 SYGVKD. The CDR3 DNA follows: TGTGCCATCAGTGACGCCAGGAGGGACACAGATACGCAGTATTTT. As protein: CAISDARRDTDTQYF.